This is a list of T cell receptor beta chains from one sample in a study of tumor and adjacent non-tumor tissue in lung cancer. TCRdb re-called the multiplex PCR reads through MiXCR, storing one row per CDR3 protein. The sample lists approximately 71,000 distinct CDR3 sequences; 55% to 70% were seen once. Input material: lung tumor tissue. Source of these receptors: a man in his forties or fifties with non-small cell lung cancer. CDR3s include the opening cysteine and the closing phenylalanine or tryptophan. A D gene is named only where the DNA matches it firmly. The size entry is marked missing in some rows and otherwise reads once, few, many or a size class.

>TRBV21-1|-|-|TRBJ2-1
CASSNSGSAYSEQFF
TGTGCCAGCAGCAATAGCGGGAGTGCCTACAGTGAGCAGTTCTTC
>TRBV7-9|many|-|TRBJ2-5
CASSFGSQETQYF
TGTGCCAGCAGCTTCGGTTCGCAAGAGACCCAGTACTTC
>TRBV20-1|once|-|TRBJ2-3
CSAPDLATDTQYF
TGCAGTGCCCCCGATCTAGCCACAGATACGCAGTATTTT
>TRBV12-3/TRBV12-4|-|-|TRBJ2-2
CASRTSGIASGELFF
TGTGCTAGCAGAACCTCCGGGATTGCCAGCGGGGAGCTGTTTTTT
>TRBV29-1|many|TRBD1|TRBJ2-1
CSARLAGTGSGEQFF
TGCAGCGCTCGATTAGCCGGGACAGGGTCAGGCGAGCAGTTCTTC
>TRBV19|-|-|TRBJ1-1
CASSLLRAMNTEAFF
TGTGCCAGTAGTCTGTTGAGGGCGATGAACACTGAAGCTTTCTTT
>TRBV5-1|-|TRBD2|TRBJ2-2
CASSSQPAGRSAGELFF
TGCGCCAGCAGCTCCCAACCAGCGGGACGCAGCGCCGGGGAGCTGTTTTTT
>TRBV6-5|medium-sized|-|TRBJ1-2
CASSQISGTSHTF
TGTGCCAGCAGTCAAATATCCGGGACGTCTCACACCTTC
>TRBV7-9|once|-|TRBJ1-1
CASSLGGPETEAFF
TGTGCCAGCAGCTTAGGTGGGCCTGAAACTGAAGCTTTCTTT
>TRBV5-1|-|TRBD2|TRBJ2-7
CTSSFLGAGVPDEQYF
TGCACCAGCAGCTTCCTAGGAGCGGGAGTTCCGGACGAGCAGTACTTC
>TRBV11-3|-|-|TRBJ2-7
CASSSDETYEQYF
TGTGCCAGTAGTTCTGACGAGACCTACGAGCAGTACTTC
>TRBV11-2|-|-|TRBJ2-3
CVSSKPGRADTQYF
TGTGTCAGCAGCAAACCGGGACGGGCAGATACACAGTATTTT
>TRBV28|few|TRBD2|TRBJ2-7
CASSLTSGGYEQYF
TGTGCCAGCAGTTTAACTAGCGGGGGATACGAGCAGTACTTC
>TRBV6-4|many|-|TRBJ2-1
CASSDELNEQFF
TGTGCCAGCAGTGACGAACTCAATGAGCAGTTCTTC
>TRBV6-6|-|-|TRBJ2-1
CASSYEHSPGREPF
TGTGCCAGCAGTTACGAACATTCTCCGGGACGGGAGCCCTTC
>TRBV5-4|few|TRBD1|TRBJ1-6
CASRWDRGFRYSPLHF
TGTGCCAGCAGGTGGGACAGGGGTTTCCGTTATTCACCCCTCCACTTT
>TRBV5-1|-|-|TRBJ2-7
CTSSLAQSYEHYF
TGCACCAGCAGCTTGGCACAGAGCTACGAGCATTACTTC
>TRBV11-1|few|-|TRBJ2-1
CASSLEWAVNEQFF
TGTGCCAGCAGCTTAGAATGGGCAGTCAATGAGCAGTTCTTC
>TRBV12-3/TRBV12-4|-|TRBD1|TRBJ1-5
CASSFGQAGEPQLF
TGTGCCAGCAGTTTTGGACAGGCTGGTGAGCCCCAACTTTTT
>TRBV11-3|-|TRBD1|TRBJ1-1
CASSLGDRGGTEAFF
TGCGCCAGCAGCTTAGGGGACAGGGGGGGGACTGAAGCTTTCTTT
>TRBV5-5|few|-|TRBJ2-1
CASSDKGQFF
TGTGCAAGCAGCGACAAGGGGCAGTTCTTC
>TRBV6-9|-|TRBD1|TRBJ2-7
CASSKQGSACEQYF
TGTGCCAGCAGTAAACAGGGGAGCGCGTGTGAGCAGTATTTC
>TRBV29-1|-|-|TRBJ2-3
CIIEMPGARGGQYF
TGCATCATTGAGATGCCGGGAGCAAGGGGCGGGCAGTATTTT
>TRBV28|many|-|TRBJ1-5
CASSLRAGGNQPQHF
TGTGCCAGCAGTTTAAGAGCTGGTGGGAATCAGCCCCAGCATTTT
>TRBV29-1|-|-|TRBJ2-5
CSLRMGQGMVIETQYF
TGCAGCCTTCGAATGGGACAAGGGATGGTAATCGAGACCCAGTACTTC
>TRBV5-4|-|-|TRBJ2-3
CAGSWGPQSTDTQYF
TGTGCCGGCAGCTGGGGACCCCAGAGCACAGATACGCAGTATTTT
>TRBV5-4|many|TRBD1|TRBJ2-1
CASSLLQGVGNEQFF
TGTGCCAGCAGCTTGTTACAGGGGGTGGGCAATGAGCAGTTCTTC
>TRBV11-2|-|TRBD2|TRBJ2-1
CASSLEGLAWNEQFF
TGTGCCAGCAGCTTAGAGGGACTAGCGTGGAATGAGCAGTTCTTC
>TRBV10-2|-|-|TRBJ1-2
CASGDGGSNGYTF
TGCGCCAGCGGCGACGGGGGAAGTAATGGCTACACCTTC
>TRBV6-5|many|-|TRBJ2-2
CASRFAGTPYGELFF
TGTGCCAGCAGATTCGCCGGGACACCCTATGGGGAGCTGTTTTTT
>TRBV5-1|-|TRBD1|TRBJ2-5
CANSLGQLPSAQETQYF
TGCGCCAACAGCTTGGGACAGTTACCCTCCGCCCAAGAGACCCAGTACTTC
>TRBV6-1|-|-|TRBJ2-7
CASNEAVSPSYEQYF
TGTGCCAGCAATGAAGCTGTGAGTCCCTCCTACGAGCAGTACTTC
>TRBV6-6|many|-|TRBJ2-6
CASSLARSSGANVLTF
TGTGCCAGCAGTTTGGCCAGGAGCTCTGGGGCCAACGTCCTGACTTTC
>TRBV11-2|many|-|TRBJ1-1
CASSPQGLNTEAFF
TGTGCCAGCAGCCCTCAGGGTCTCAACACTGAAGCTTTCTTT
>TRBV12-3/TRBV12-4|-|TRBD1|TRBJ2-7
CASMETRTGYEQYF
TGTGCCAGCATGGAAACGAGGACAGGCTACGAGCAGTACTTC
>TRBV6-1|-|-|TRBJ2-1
CASNVPVTNNVQFF
TGTGCCAGCAACGTACCGGTGACAAACAATGTGCAGTTCTTC
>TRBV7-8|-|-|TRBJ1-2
CTSSPRDMGGYGYTF
TGTACCAGCAGCCCTCGTGACATGGGGGGCTATGGCTACACCTTC
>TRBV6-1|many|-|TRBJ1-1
CASSEDRGGVTEAFF
TGTGCCAGCAGTGAAGATCGGGGTGGCGTCACTGAAGCTTTCTTT
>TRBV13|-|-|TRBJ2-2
CASTRRNTGELFF
TGTGCCAGCACTCGCAGAAACACCGGGGAGCTCTTTTTT
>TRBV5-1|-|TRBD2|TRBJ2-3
CVSSSGMSTDTQYF
TGCGTCAGCTCTAGCGGGATGTCCACAGATACGCAGTATTTT
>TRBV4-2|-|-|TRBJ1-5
CTSSPALGNINQPHHF
TGTACCAGCAGCCCCGCCCTCGGGAACATCAATCAGCCCCATCATTTT
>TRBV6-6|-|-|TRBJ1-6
CASNYSAARSPLHF
TGTGCCAGCAATTACTCGGCAGCCCGTTCACCCCTCCACTTT
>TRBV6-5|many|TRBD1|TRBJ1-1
CASRSGTVWNTEAFF
TGTGCCAGCAGATCAGGGACAGTGTGGAACACTGAAGCTTTCTTT
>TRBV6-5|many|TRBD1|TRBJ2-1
CASSYSGQGGNEQFF
TGTGCCAGCAGTTACTCGGGACAGGGAGGGAATGAGCAGTTCTTC
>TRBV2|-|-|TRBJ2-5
CASKERKAEETRYF
TGTGCCAGCAAGGAGCGTAAAGCGGAAGAGACCCGGTACTTC
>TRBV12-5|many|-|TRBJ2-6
CASGLTGANVLTF
TGTGCTAGTGGTTTAACGGGGGCCAACGTCCTGACTTTC